This T cell receptor beta chain was observed in a study of blood T cell repertoires in COVID-19. Study background: T cells, B-cell-depleted T cells, or PBMCs supplied cDNA or gDNA.

V lost 0 bases to trimming and J lost 6 bases, with 14 bases between them. CDR3 length: 15 residues. Germline loops: CDR1 SGHVS, CDR2 FQNEAQ. Sequencing used immunoSEQ multiplex PCR; TCRdb keeps in-frame clones, though not all of them. The table has 80,000 to 95,000 clones, 65% to 90% seen once. The sequence was obtained from a woman aged 80 or over with active or convalescent COVID-19. The sample taken for sequencing was peripheral blood. The V gene is TRBV7-8, the J gene TRBJ1-1; a weak D match, TRBD1 (5 bases). The DNA for the CDR3 is TGTGCCAGCAGCTTAGCCAGGGACTTCTCTCCTGAAGCTTTCTTT. It is translated as CASSLARDFSPEAFF.